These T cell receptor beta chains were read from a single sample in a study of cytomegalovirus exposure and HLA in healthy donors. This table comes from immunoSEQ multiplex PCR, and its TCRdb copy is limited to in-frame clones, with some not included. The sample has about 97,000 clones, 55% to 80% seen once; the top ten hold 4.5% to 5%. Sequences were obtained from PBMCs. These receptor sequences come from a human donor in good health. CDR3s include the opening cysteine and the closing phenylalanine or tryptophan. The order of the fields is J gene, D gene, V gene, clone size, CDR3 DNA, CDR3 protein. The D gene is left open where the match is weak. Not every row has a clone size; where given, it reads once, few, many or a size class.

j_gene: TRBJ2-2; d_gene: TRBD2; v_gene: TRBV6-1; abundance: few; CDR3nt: TGTGCCAGCACTGGCCTAGCGGGGGCCGGGGAGCTGTTTTTT; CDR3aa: CASTGLAGAGELFF
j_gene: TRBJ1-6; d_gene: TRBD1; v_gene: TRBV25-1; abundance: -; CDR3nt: TGTGCCAGCAGTGGTTCAGGACAGGGAACTTCACCCCTCCACTTT; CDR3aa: CASSGSGQGTSPLHF
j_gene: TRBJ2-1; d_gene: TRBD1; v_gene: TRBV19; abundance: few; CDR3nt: TGTGCCAGTAGTATCCGACAGGGGGGGCCGTTCTTC; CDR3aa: CASSIRQGGPFF
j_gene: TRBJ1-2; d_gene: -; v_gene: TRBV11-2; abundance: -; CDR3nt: TGTGCCAGCAGCTTACGAGGCAGTCTCTATGGCTACACCTTC; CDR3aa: CASSLRGSLYGYTF
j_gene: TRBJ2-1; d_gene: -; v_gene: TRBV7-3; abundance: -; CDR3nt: TGTGCCAGCAGCTTAACAGGCGGAATCAATGAGCAGTTCTTC; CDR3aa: CASSLTGGINEQFF
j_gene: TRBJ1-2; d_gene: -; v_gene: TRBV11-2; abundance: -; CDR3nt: TGTGCCAGCAGCTTAATTACCTACGTCGGCTATGGCTACACCTTC; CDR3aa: CASSLITYVGYGYTF
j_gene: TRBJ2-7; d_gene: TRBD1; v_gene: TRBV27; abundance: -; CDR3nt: TGTGCCAGCAGTTTCCTCGGGACAGGGGGCCACGAGCAGTACTTC; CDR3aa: CASSFLGTGGHEQYF
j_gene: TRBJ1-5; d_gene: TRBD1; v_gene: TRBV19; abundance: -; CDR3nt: TGTGCCAGTAGTTGGACAGGGGATAGCAATCAGCCCCAGCATTTT; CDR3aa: CASSWTGDSNQPQHF
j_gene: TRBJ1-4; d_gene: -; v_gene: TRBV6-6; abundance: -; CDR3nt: TGTGCCAGCAGGGGACACCGGAATGAAAAACTGTTTTTT; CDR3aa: CASRGHRNEKLFF
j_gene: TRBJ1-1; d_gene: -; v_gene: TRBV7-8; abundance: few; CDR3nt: TGTGCCAGCAGCCGCGACAGTAACACTGAAGCTTTCTTT; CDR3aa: CASSRDSNTEAFF
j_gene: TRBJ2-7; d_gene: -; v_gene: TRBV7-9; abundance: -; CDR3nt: TGTGCCAGCAGCGTCGGCTACGAGCAGTACTTC; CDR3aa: CASSVGYEQYF
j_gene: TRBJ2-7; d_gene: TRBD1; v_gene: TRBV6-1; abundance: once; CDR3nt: TGTGCCAGCACGACAGGGGGATGGGCCTACGAGCAGTACTTC; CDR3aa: CASTTGGWAYEQYF
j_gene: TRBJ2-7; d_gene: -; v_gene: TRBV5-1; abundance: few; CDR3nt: TGCGCCAGCAGCGACCACCTGAGCGCCTACGAGCAGTACTTC; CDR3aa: CASSDHLSAYEQYF
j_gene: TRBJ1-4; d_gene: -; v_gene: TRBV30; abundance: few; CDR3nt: TGTGCCCACGGTGGGGAGGGGGGAACTAATGAAAAACTGTTTTTT; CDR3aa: CAHGGEGGTNEKLFF
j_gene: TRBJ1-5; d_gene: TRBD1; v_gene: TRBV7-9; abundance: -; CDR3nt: TGTGCCAGCAGCTTAGATGGGACAGTTCAGCCCCAGCATTTT; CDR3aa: CASSLDGTVQPQHF
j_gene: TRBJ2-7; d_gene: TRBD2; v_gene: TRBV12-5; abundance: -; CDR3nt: TGTGCTAGTGGTTTGTGGACTAGCGGATCCTACGAGCAGTACTTC; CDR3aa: CASGLWTSGSYEQYF
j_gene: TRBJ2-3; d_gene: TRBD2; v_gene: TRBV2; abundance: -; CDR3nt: TGTGCCAGCGGGCTAGCGGGAGTAAGGGCGCAGTATTTT; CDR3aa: CASGLAGVRAQYF
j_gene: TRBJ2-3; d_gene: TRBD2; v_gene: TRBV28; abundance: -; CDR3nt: TGTGCCAGCAGTTCCACTGGGACTAGCGGGAAGATTATCGGTTTCACAGATACGCAGTATTTT; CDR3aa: CASSSTGTSGKIIGFTDTQYF
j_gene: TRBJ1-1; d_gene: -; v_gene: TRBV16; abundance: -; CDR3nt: TGTGCCAGCAGCCAACAGGGTTACACTGAAGCTTTCTTT; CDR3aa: CASSQQGYTEAFF
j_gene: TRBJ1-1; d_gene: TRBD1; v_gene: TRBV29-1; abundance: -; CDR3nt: TGCAGCGTTGCCGACAGGGGGGGAGCTTTCTTT; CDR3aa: CSVADRGGAFF
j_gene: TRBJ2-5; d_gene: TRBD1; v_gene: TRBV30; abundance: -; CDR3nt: TGTGCCTGGTCCGGACAGGGGTTTTTTCAAGAGACCCAGTACTTC; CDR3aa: CAWSGQGFFQETQYF
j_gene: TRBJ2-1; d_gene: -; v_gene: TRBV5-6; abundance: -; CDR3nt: TGTGCCAGCAGCTTGGGGAGCTCCTCCTACAATGAGCAGTTCTTC; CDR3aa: CASSLGSSSYNEQFF
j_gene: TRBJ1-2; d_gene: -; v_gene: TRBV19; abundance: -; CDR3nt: TGTGCCAGTAGTATGTTGGGGGCAAGCTATGGCTACACCTTC; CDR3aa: CASSMLGASYGYTF
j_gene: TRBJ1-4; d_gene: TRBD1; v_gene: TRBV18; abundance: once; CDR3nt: TGTGCCAGCTCACCAAACAGGGGCTCGGGTGAAAAACTGTTTTTT; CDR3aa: CASSPNRGSGEKLFF
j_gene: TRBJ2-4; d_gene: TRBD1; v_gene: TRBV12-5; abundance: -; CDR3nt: TGTGCTAGTGGTTCGGACAGGGGAGGAAACATTCAGTACTTC; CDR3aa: CASGSDRGGNIQYF
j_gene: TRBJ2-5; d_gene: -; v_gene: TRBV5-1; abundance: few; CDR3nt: TGCGCCAGCAGCTTGGACCGTAGCAGGGCCCTTTCCCTTCAAGAGACCCAGTACTTC; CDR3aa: CASSLDRSRALSLQETQYF
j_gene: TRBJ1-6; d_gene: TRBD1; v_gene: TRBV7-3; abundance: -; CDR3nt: TGTGCCAGCAGCTTAACGGGACAGGCCTCCACTCTCCACTTT; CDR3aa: CASSLTGQASTLHF
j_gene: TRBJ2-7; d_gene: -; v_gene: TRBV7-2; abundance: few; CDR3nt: TGTGCCAGCAGTCTTCGACAGGCCCCCTACGAGCAGTACTTC; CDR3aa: CASSLRQAPYEQYF